This T cell receptor (beta chain) was captured by sequencing in a study of cytomegalovirus exposure and HLA in healthy donors. General study findings and limits: TCR beta V segments were, for the most part, productive about 87% or about 30% of the time in an earlier analysis. Rarity marked most TCR sequences, yet some public TCRs occurred in many donors. Indistinguishable V segments such as TRBV6-2 and TRBV6-3 were excluded. Presence/absence analyses took donor sequencing depth as roughly uniform.

A multiplex PCR was run with 60 Vbeta primers and 13 Jbeta primers. Method: immunoSEQ multiplex PCR; TCRdb's copy keeps in-frame clones and lacks some. This sample's table reports 75,000 to 100,000 clones. Germline values: CDR1 MDHEN, CDR2 SYDVKM. Trimming cost V 7 bases and J 3 bases, with 10 bases left between them. The CDR3 length is 12 residues. Of note for this clone: What it binds is not known.

The TCR was taken from an older woman in good health and CMV-seronegative. The chain combines TRBV28 with TRBJ2-7, with no clear D. Sequenced material: PBMCs. In DNA form, the CDR3 reads TGTGCCAGCACCGGTGTGGTCTACGAGCAGTACTTC. Amino acid sequence: CASTGVVYEQYF.